Below, 9 T cell receptor beta chains from the same sample are listed, as sequenced in a study of radiotherapy plus CTLA-4 blockade in lung cancer. Sequencing used immunoSEQ multiplex PCR; TCRdb keeps in-frame clones, though not all of them. The top ten hold 16% of the sample, which has over 80,000 clones, approximately 86% seen once. The sample was peripheral blood, taken from a patient treated with radiotherapy plus ipilimumab. The receptors were sampled from a human donor with non-small cell lung cancer that progressed on radiotherapy plus ipilimumab.

The chain recombines TRBV25-1 with TRBJ1-3; unclear D gene. CDR1 is MGHDK and CDR2 is SYGVNS in the germline V gene. The V and J ends lost 5 bases and 0 bases respectively, with 11 bases between them. CDR3 length: 15 amino acids. CDR3 nucleotide sequence: TGTGCCAGCAGTATCACAAGTATCTCTGGAAACACCATATATTTT. This translates into CASSITSISGNTIYF.

The chain couples TRBV21-1 to TRBJ2-5; whether TRBD2, the table's D call, matches the DNA was not checked. TRBV21-1 is a pseudogene. This CDR3 is 14 amino acids long. The CDR3 sequence is CASSKSGGRETQYF. CDR3 coding DNA: TGTGCCAGCAGCAAAAGCGGGGGGAGAGAGACCCAGTACTTC.

The chain has TRBV10-2 and TRBJ1-1; D remains unclear. Trimming cost V 2 bases and J 3 bases, with 1 base left between them. Germline V CDR1 and CDR2: WSHSY, SAAADI. This CDR3 spans 11 amino acids. CDR3 protein: CASSEHTEAFF. The CDR3 DNA reads as TGCGCCAGCAGTGAGCACACTGAAGCTTTCTTT.

The genes are TRBV7-2 and TRBJ2-2; the D is unclear. Trimming left V 8 bases short and J 8 bases short, with 9 bases between. Germline V gene data show CDR1 as SGHTA and CDR2 as FQGNSA. The CDR3 is 11 residues long. In nucleotides, the CDR3 is TGTGCCAGCTCTCGTGGGGGGGAGCTGTTTTTT. It specifies CASSRGGELFF.

The gene calls are TRBV5-1 and TRBJ2-2; perhaps D is TRBD1 or TRBD2 (5 bases each). V was pared by 4 bases and J by 0 bases, with 13 bases between. Germline V gene lookup returns CDR1 SGHRS and CDR2 YFSETQ. CDR3 length: 16 amino acids. As DNA, the CDR3 is TGCGCCAGCAGCCTCCCCGGGGCAGCGAACACCGGGGAGCTGTTTTTT. Amino acid sequence: CASSLPGAANTGELFF.

V usage is TRBV6-5 and J usage is TRBJ2-5; 7 nucleotides align to TRBD1. CDR1 is MNHEY and CDR2 is SVGAGI in the germline V gene. The CDR3 runs to 15 residues. J gave up 5 bases and V 0 bases, and 6 bases lay outside the gene matches. CDR3 sequence (DNA): TGTGCCAGCAGTTACTCCGGAAGGGGGCGGGAGACCCAGTACTTC. The encoded protein is CASSYSGRGRETQYF.

This clone was seen a single time. This chain connects TRBV6-1 to TRBJ1-5, with D tentatively TRBD1 (6 bases). CDR1 is MNHNS and CDR2 is SASEGT in the germline V gene. The CDR3 covers 13 residues. V was trimmed by 3 bases and J by 6 bases, leaving 9 bases between them. The chain's CDR3 is CASSEGRGQPQHF. In DNA, the CDR3 is TGTGCCAGCAGTGAGGGCAGGGGTCAGCCCCAGCATTTT.

J is TRBJ2-5 and V is TRBV4-1, with 15 bases lining up with TRBD2. The CDR3 has 20 residues. V shed 1 base and J 5 bases; nucleotides not matched to a gene: 14. The germline CDR1 and CDR2 sequences are MGHRA and YSYEKL. DNA for the CDR3: TGCGCCAGCAGCCAAGTAAAGGGGAGGACTAGCGGGGGGGAATTGGAGACCCAGTACTTC. Translation: CASSQVKGRTSGGELETQYF.

The chain couples TRBV27 to TRBJ1-2; TRBD1 is a possible D gene (5 bases). The V gene's germline CDR1 is MNHEY and CDR2 SMNVEV (reference sequence). V was pared by 5 bases and J by 4 bases, with 11 bases between. The CDR3 length is 13 residues. The CDR3 protein is CASSPRDGYGYTF. The CDR3 DNA reads TGTGCCAGCAGTCCCCGGGACGGCTATGGCTACACCTTC.